What follows are 31 T cell receptor beta chains derived from one specimen sequenced in a study of technical replicates of blood from a few donors. The repertoire was sequenced with immunoSEQ multiplex PCR; TCRdb's copy has only in-frame clones and lacks some. Of tens of thousands of clones in the sample, almost 95% were seen once. The source material was T cells isolated from PBMCs. The origin of the receptors is a human donor in good health.

The V gene is TRBV5-6, the J gene TRBJ2-1, with TRBD1 matching over 9 bases. This CDR3 is 15 amino acids long. The junction had 2 bases not matched to a gene; V was cut back by 2 bases and J by 2 bases. Looked up from germline, CDR1 is SGHDT and CDR2 is YYEEEE. The CDR3 coding sequence is TGTGCCAGCAGCTTAACAGGGGGCCCCTACAATGAGCAGTTCTTC. It specifies CASSLTGGPYNEQFF.

This rearrangement joins TRBV6-5 to TRBJ2-7; 11 bases match TRBD2. Losses at the gene ends were 2 bases for V and 3 bases for J; bases not matched to a gene: 3. Per germline, CDR1 MNHEY and CDR2 SVGAGI. The CDR3 is 15 amino acids. CDR3 sequence reads: CASSYPGLAGYEQYF. The CDR3 nucleotides are TGTGCCAGCAGTTACCCCGGACTAGCGGGCTACGAGCAGTACTTC.

The chain recombines TRBV7-9 with TRBJ2-1; 14 bases are a match to TRBD2. This CDR3 has 15 amino acids. The V and J ends lost 3 bases and 10 bases, in that order; junction bases with no gene match: 5. CDR1 and CDR2 (germline): SEHNR, FQNEAQ (reference sequence). CDR3 residues: CASSFRTSGRQEQFF. In DNA form, the CDR3 reads TGTGCCAGCAGCTTCCGGACTAGCGGGAGGCAGGAGCAGTTCTTC.

V usage is TRBV10-2 and J usage is TRBJ2-3, with 7 nucleotides matching TRBD2. Germline V gene data show CDR1 as WSHSY and CDR2 as SAAADI. CDR3 size: 16 residues. Trimming took 6 bases from V and 0 from J; bases not matched to a gene: 9. The CDR3: CASRSGLAASTDTQYF. In DNA, the CDR3 is TGCGCCAGCAGATCCGGCCTAGCGGCAAGCACAGATACGCAGTATTTT.

The chain has TRBV25-1 and TRBJ2-1, with 15 bases identical to TRBD2. Germline V gives CDR1 MGHDK, CDR2 SYGVNS. J was trimmed by 3 bases and V by 8 bases; bases with no gene match: 8. The CDR3 is made up of 17 amino acids. The CDR3 is CASSGLAGGPDYNEQFF. CDR3 DNA sequence: TGTGCCAGCTCCGGACTAGCGGGAGGGCCGGACTACAATGAGCAGTTCTTC.

The chain links TRBV19 to TRBJ1-1; D uncertain. Germline V gene lookup returns CDR1 LNHDA and CDR2 SQIVND (reference sequence). V gave up 5 bases and J gave up 0 bases, with 22 bases separating them. The CDR3 spans 18 residues. CDR3 bases: TGTGCCAGTAGTGCCCTCTACGGCGGAGAGGGCATGAACACTGAAGCTTTCTTT. Its translation is CASSALYGGEGMNTEAFF.

The chain couples TRBV9 to TRBJ1-1; D gene unclear. V was clipped by 0 bases and J by 4 bases, with 10 bases between them. Germline CDR1 SGDLS, CDR2 YYNGEE. The CDR3 runs to 14 residues. In nucleotides, the CDR3 is TGTGCCAGCAGCGTAGCACAGTTGGGCACTGAAGCTTTCTTT. As protein: CASSVAQLGTEAFF.

Only one count was recorded for this clone. V is TRBV2 and J is TRBJ1-2; TRBD1 matches at 10 bases. The CDR3 covers 17 residues. Germline V CDR1 and CDR2: SNHLY, FYNNEI. Trimming removed 5 bases from V and 0 bases from J; junction bases left unmatched: 9. The DNA for the CDR3 is TGTGCCAGCAGTACTTTTGGGACAGGGGCTCCTAACTATGGCTACACCTTC. As protein: CASSTFGTGAPNYGYTF. The full variable domain, rest sourced from reference TRBV2 and TRBJ1-2, is EPEVTQTPSHQVTQMGQEVILRCVPISNHLYFYWYRQILGQKVEFLVSFYNNEISEKSEIFDDQFSVERPDGSNFTLKIRSTKLEDSAMYFCASSTFGTGAPNYGYTFGSGTRLTVV.

The chain joins TRBV5-1 to TRBJ2-5; D ambiguous. CDR3 length: 14 amino acids. CDR1 is SGHRS and CDR2 is YFSETQ in the germline V gene. The V end was cut by 0 bases, the J end by 1 base, with 7 bases between. The CDR3 nucleotides are TGCGCCAGCAGCTTGGCACTGAGCCAAGAGACCCAGTACTTC. This translates into CASSLALSQETQYF.

V gene TRBV11-3 combines with J gene TRBJ2-7; 9 positions match TRBD2. Trimming took 1 base from V and 2 from J; bases not matched to a gene: 0. This CDR3 comprises 14 residues. Germline V lookup: CDR1 SGHNT, CDR2 YENEEA. The CDR3 DNA reads as TGTGCCAGCAGCTTAGGCGGGAGGGCCTACGAGCAGTACTTC. As protein: CASSLGGRAYEQYF.

This rearrangement joins TRBV2 to TRBJ2-2; D call uncertain. V lost 4 bases, J lost 7 bases, and 4 bases lay in between. The CDR3 spans 11 residues. The germline V gene encodes CDR1 SNHLY and CDR2 FYNNEI. In DNA, the CDR3 is TGTGCCAGCAGTGTCCTCGGGGAGCTGTTTTTT. It encodes CASSVLGELFF.

This sequence joins TRBV18 and TRBJ1-5; D not certain. V lost 4 bases and J lost 4, with 5 bases in between. CDR1 is KGHSH, CDR2 LQKENI, per germline. The CDR3 totals 12 residues. In DNA, the CDR3 is TGTGCCAGCTCACGAGGGAATCAGCCCCAGCATTTT. Translation: CASSRGNQPQHF.

The rearrangement uses TRBV12-5 and TRBJ2-1, with D perhaps TRBD1 (6 bases). CDR3 length: 12 residues. Germline values: CDR1 LGHNT, CDR2 FRNRAP. V dropped 5 bases and J dropped 6 bases, with 8 bases sitting between them. In DNA form, the CDR3 reads TGTGCTAGTGGTCAGGGGTCCAATGAGCAGTTCTTC. It specifies CASGQGSNEQFF.

The rearrangement links TRBV5-6 to TRBJ2-7, with a possible D match to TRBD1 (5 bases). This CDR3 is 15 amino acids long. V was pared by 1 base and J by 3 bases, with 14 bases between. Germline CDR1 SGHDT, CDR2 YYEEEE. This CDR3 is CASSLSGATVYEQYF. The CDR3 DNA sequence: TGTGCCAGCAGCTTGTCTGGGGCTACAGTCTACGAGCAGTACTTC.

The chain uses TRBV29-1 and TRBJ2-1; 7 positions match TRBD1. Germline V gene lookup returns CDR1 SQVTM and CDR2 ANQGSEA. The CDR3 spans 15 residues. The junction had 12 bases not matched to a gene; V was cut back by 5 bases and J by 5 bases. The CDR3 reads CSVLEGARVNNEQFF. CDR3 in DNA: TGCAGCGTTTTAGAGGGGGCGCGAGTAAACAATGAGCAGTTCTTC.

The chain joins TRBV28 to TRBJ2-7; 7 nucleotides line up with TRBD1. The CDR3 has 14 residues. Germline V gene sequence: CDR1 MDHEN, CDR2 SYDVKM. V lost 8 bases, J lost 2 bases, and 9 bases stayed unmatched. The DNA for the CDR3 is TGTGCCAGCTTTTCCGGGACAGTAGCCTACGAGCAGTACTTC. Its protein is CASFSGTVAYEQYF. The full variable domain, completed using reference TRBV28 and TRBJ2-7, is DVKVTQSSRYLVKRTGEKVFLECVQDMDHENMFWYRQDPGLGLRLIYFSYDVKMKEKGDIPEGYSVSREKKERFSLILESASTNQTSMYLCASFSGTVAYEQYFGPGTRLTVT.

This sequence joins TRBV11-3 and TRBJ1-5, with D unclear. The CDR3 runs to 13 residues. Germline CDR1 and CDR2: SGHNT and YENEEA. Trimming stripped 3 bases from V and 5 bases from J, with 8 bases between. CDR3 sequence: CASSFGSDQPQHF. CDR3 nucleotides: TGTGCCAGCAGCTTCGGCAGCGATCAGCCCCAGCATTTT. Using reference TRBV11-3 and TRBJ1-5 for the parts outside the CDR3, the full variable domain is EAGVVQSPRYKIIEKKQPVAFWCNPISGHNTLYWYLQNLGQGPELLIRYENEEAVDDSQLPKDRFSAERLKGVDSTLKIQPAELGDSAVYLCASSFGSDQPQHFGDGTRLSIL.

Details on this clone: At one of its ends the junction is not consistent with the germline gene, which may arise from a read error. This chain connects TRBV7-7 to TRBJ2-1; 9 bases fit TRBD2. Germline V gene data show CDR1 as SSHAT and CDR2 as FNYEAQ (reference sequence). The CDR3 runs 14 residues. The CDR3 DNA reads TGTGCTAGCAGCTTAGCGGGAGCCTACAATGAGCAGTTCTTC. Its protein product is CASSLAGAYNEQFF. The full variable domain, its missing parts supplied by reference TRBV7-7 and TRBJ2-1, is GAGVSQSPRYKVTKRGQDVTLRCDPISSHATLYWYQQALGQGPEFLTYFNYEAQPDKSGLPSDRFSAERPEGSISTLTIQRTEQRDSAMYRCASSLAGAYNEQFFGPGTRLTVL.

This CDR3 reads CASSLDRGVEQFF. CDR3 DNA sequence: TGTGCCAGCAGCTTAGACAGGGGCGTGGAGCAGTTCTTC. The chain recombines TRBV7-9 with TRBJ2-1, with 7 bases that match TRBD1. Germline V gene sequence: CDR1 SEHNR, CDR2 FQNEAQ (reference sequence). Trimming removed 1 base from V and 10 bases from J; junction bases left unmatched: 4. CDR3 length equals 13 residues.

The chain employs TRBV5-1 and TRBJ1-1; possibly TRBD1 for D (5 bases). V was trimmed by 4 bases and J by 4 bases, leaving 11 bases between them. The CDR3 is 13 amino acids. Per germline, CDR1 SGHRS and CDR2 YFSETQ. This CDR3 reads CASSKSRVTEAFF. CDR3 nucleotide sequence: TGCGCCAGCAGCAAGAGCAGGGTCACTGAAGCTTTCTTT. The full variable domain, in which reference TRBV5-1 and TRBJ1-1 provide the parts outside the CDR3, is KAGVTQTPRYLIKTRGQQVTLSCSPISGHRSVSWYQQTPGQGLQFLFEYFSETQRNKGNFPGRFSGRQFSNSRSEMNVSTLELGDSALYLCASSKSRVTEAFFGQGTRLTVV.

The rearrangement uses TRBV11-2 and TRBJ2-2; 9 nucleotides agree with TRBD2. The CDR3 runs 16 residues. The germline V gene has CDR1 SGHAT and CDR2 FQNNGV. The junction had 8 bases not matched to a gene; V was cut back by 6 bases and J by 3 bases. In DNA, the CDR3 is TGTGCCAGCAGTTACATACTAGCGGGTCACACCGGGGAGCTGTTTTTT. It specifies CASSYILAGHTGELFF. Drawing the rest from reference TRBV11-2 and TRBJ2-2, the complete variable domain is EAGVAQSPRYKIIEKRQSVAFWCNPISGHATLYWYQQILGQGPKLLIQFQNNGVVDDSQLPKDRFSAERLKGVDSTLKIQPAKLEDSAVYLCASSYILAGHTGELFFGEGSRLTVL.

The chain carries TRBV5-5 and TRBJ2-7; TRBD2 matches at 16 bases. CDR1 SGHKS and CDR2 YYEKEE come from the germline V gene (reference sequence). V was clipped by 5 bases and J by 4 bases; unmatched bases: 3. The CDR3 extends over 15 amino acids. The CDR3 sequence is CASRGLAGGLYEQYF. For the CDR3, the DNA is TGTGCCAGCAGGGGACTAGCGGGAGGGTTATACGAGCAGTACTTC.

The chain uses TRBV7-6 and TRBJ2-5; D is possibly TRBD1 (6 bases). The germline gives CDR1 SGHVS, CDR2 FNYEAQ. CDR3 length: 15 residues. Trimming cost V 0 bases and J 4 bases, with 12 bases left between them. The CDR3 DNA is TGTGCCAGCAGCTTAGCGGGTAGCAGGGGAGAGACCCAGTACTTC. This codes for CASSLAGSRGETQYF.

V usage is TRBV7-6 and J usage is TRBJ1-3; 7 nucleotides line up with TRBD1. The germline V gene encodes CDR1 SGHVS and CDR2 FNYEAQ. The length of the CDR3 is 15 residues. Losses at the gene ends were 4 bases for V and 1 base for J; bases not matched to a gene: 4. The CDR3 DNA follows: TGTGCCAGCAGCTGGCAGGGGGTTTCTGGAAACACCATATATTTT. Its protein product is CASSWQGVSGNTIYF.

The gene calls are TRBV18 and TRBJ2-7; 8 bases align to TRBD2. The CDR3 covers 15 residues. Germline lookup yields CDR1 KGHSH and CDR2 LQKENI. The trim removed 3 bases at V and 5 bases at J, leaving 9 bases unmatched. The CDR3 spells CASSPPGPGGNEQYF. The CDR3 coding sequence is TGTGCCAGCTCACCGCCGGGACCGGGAGGGAACGAGCAGTACTTC.

The rearrangement uses TRBV28 and TRBJ2-7, with D possibly TRBD1 on 5 matching bases. Germline values: CDR1 MDHEN, CDR2 SYDVKM. Trimming left V 10 bases short and J 0 bases short, with 13 bases between. CDR3 size: 13 residues. The CDR3 DNA reads TGTGCCACCACGGACACCCCCTCCTACGAGCAGTACTTC. Translated: CATTDTPSYEQYF.

The rearrangement links TRBV30 to TRBJ2-5; TRBD2 agrees at 8 bases. Germline V gene data show CDR1 as GTSNPN and CDR2 as SVGIG (reference sequence). The CDR3 is made up of 14 amino acids. J was trimmed by 3 bases and V by 3 bases; bases with no gene match: 6. The CDR3 bases are TGTGCCTGGAGAAAAGCGGGAGTCAAAGAGACCCAGTACTTC. Its protein is CAWRKAGVKETQYF.

V gene TRBV7-9 combines with J gene TRBJ1-2, with 9 bases aligning to TRBD1. The CDR3 is 16 residues long. V was pared by 4 bases and J by 8 bases, with 14 bases of the junction left unmatched. CDR1 is SEHNR and CDR2 is FQNEAQ in the germline V gene (reference sequence). The CDR3 nucleotides are TGTGCCAGCAGCTACCCGGGACAGGGAAATGTGGGAGGCTACACCTTC. Protein product: CASSYPGQGNVGGYTF.

V gene TRBV5-1 combines with J gene TRBJ2-7; 7 bases fit TRBD1. The CDR3 is made up of 23 amino acids. CDR1 is SGHRS and CDR2 is YFSETQ in the germline V gene. V trimming: 4 bases; J trimming: 3 bases; junction bases outside the gene matches: 34. In DNA, the CDR3 is TGCGCCAGCAGCGAATCCATTAGGACAGGTTCGGCGGGCGTGCCGGGGAAACTCTACGAGCAGTACTTC. It encodes CASSESIRTGSAGVPGKLYEQYF. Based on the CDR3 plus reference TRBV5-1 and TRBJ2-7, the full variable domain is KAGVTQTPRYLIKTRGQQVTLSCSPISGHRSVSWYQQTPGQGLQFLFEYFSETQRNKGNFPGRFSGRQFSNSRSEMNVSTLELGDSALYLCASSESIRTGSAGVPGKLYEQYFGPGTRLTVT.

V is TRBV5-1 and J is TRBJ1-2; 10 nucleotides line up with TRBD1. This CDR3 is built from 15 residues. After removal of 3 bases from V and 5 bases from J, the junction contained 7 bases not matched to a gene. Germline CDR1 and CDR2: SGHRS and YFSETQ. CDR3 sequence: CASSSWTGGEYGYTF. The CDR3 region has the DNA TGCGCCAGCAGCTCTTGGACAGGGGGGGAGTATGGCTACACCTTC.

The chain links TRBV18 to TRBJ2-7; TRBD2 aligns across 7 bases. The CDR3 has 15 amino acids. V trimming: 6 bases; J trimming: 3 bases; junction bases outside the gene matches: 11. Germline V gene data show CDR1 as KGHSH and CDR2 as LQKENI. CDR3 region: CASSVSGPSIYEQYF. DNA of the CDR3: TGTGCCAGCTCTGTTAGCGGGCCTTCCATCTACGAGCAGTACTTC.